This TCR beta chain was retrieved from a study of beta chain features in type 1 diabetes. Overall study: Over all samples combined, over 85 million sorted cells were examined. Study outcomes and limitations: All four CD4+ subsets from Type 1 diabetes patients carried moderately but significantly shorter TCRB CDR3s.

The CDR3 sequence is 17 residues long. Germline V gene lookup returns CDR1 LNHNV and CDR2 YYDKDF (reference sequence). V lost 0 bases and J lost 3, with 17 bases in between. About this clone itself: Its antigen is undetermined.

Sequencing targeted expressed TCRB transcripts, as all isolated RNA had been reverse transcribed. The protocol was immunoSEQ multiplex PCR, while the TCRdb copy is restricted to in-frame clones and leaves out a portion. Altogether about 700,000 clones are present, around 15% being singletons, with the ten largest covering approximately 0.021%. This sequence joins TRBV15 and TRBJ2-5; TRBD1 is a possible D gene (6 bases). This clonotype originated in a man aged 18 to 29 with type 1 diabetes. Sequenced material: naive CD4+ T cells from blood. The CDR3 coding sequence is TGTGCCACCAGCAGAGAGGGGGCCTTGGACAGCAAAGAGACCCAGTACTTC. Its protein product is CATSREGALDSKETQYF.